Reported below is one TCR beta chain. Antigen specificity is unknown. CD45RO-negative, CCR7-positively selected cells formed the naive CD8 fraction, excluding terminally differentiated effector memory CD45RA+ cells. Generated by immunoSEQ multiplex PCR, the TCRdb table keeps only in-frame clones and is missing some. The data hold under 850,000 clones, with roughly 92% observed a single time. This specimen comes from a study of shared clonotypes between healthy human individuals. Study as a whole: CD4 naive cells filled three plates per donor, CD4 memory three, CD8 naive two and CD8 memory one.

Study-wide results and limits: There were few donors, and this limited the genetic and exposure-history diversity represented. All-four-donor shared clonotypes had higher generation probabilities than non-shared clonotypes did. Several donors had about 5% of their naive CD4 clonotypes in common.

The origin of this receptor is a man aged 30-40 years in good health. The sample taken for sequencing was naive CD8+ T cells sorted from blood.

In DNA form, the CDR3 reads TGTGCCATCAGTGAGGGGGGACAGGGCAGCTCCTACAATGAGCAGTTCTTC. It codes for CAISEGGQGSSYNEQFF. The genes are TRBV10-3 and TRBJ2-1, with 9 bases identical to TRBD1. CDR3 length: 17 amino acids. V shed 2 bases, J shed 0 bases, and the junction held 5 bases outside the gene matches. Germline V CDR1 and CDR2: ENHRY, SYGVKD.